A selection of T cell receptor beta chains follows, all from one sample in a study of CD8 T cells in ankylosing spondylitis. TCRdb called the 5' RACE reads again in MiXCR, with one record for every CDR3 protein. The sample records more than 250,000 distinct CDR3 sequences, roughly 10% being singletons. The material sequenced was blood, either unsorted or a sorted T cell fraction (not recorded which). These receptors all come from a female donor with ankylosing spondylitis or in good health (not recorded which). The CDR3 runs from the conserved cysteine through the conserved F or W. D genes are given only for firm matches. Only some rows state a clone size, as once, few, many or a class for expanded clones.

D gene: TRBD1
J gene: TRBJ1-5
V gene: TRBV20-1
clone size: many
CDR3 protein: CSARETGGSQPQHF
CDR3 DNA: TGCAGTGCTAGGGAGACAGGGGGATCTCAGCCCCAGCATTTT

D gene: TRBD2
J gene: TRBJ2-1
V gene: TRBV29-1
clone size: -
CDR3 protein: CSVGTSGGAIEQFF
CDR3 DNA: TGCAGCGTCGGGACTAGCGGGGGGGCGATTGAGCAGTTCTTC

D gene: -
J gene: TRBJ1-1
V gene: TRBV5-1
clone size: many
CDR3 protein: CASSFGGDGSTEAFF
CDR3 DNA: TGCGCCAGCAGCTTTGGTGGGGACGGAAGCACTGAAGCTTTCTTT

D gene: TRBD2
J gene: TRBJ2-2
V gene: TRBV7-2
clone size: -
CDR3 protein: CASSPAGTTSGELFF
CDR3 DNA: TGTGCCAGCAGCCCAGCGGGGACTACAAGTGGGGAGCTGTTTTTT

D gene: -
J gene: TRBJ2-7
V gene: TRBV6-1
clone size: few
CDR3 protein: CASSEGIIPAYEQYF
CDR3 DNA: TGTGCCAGCAGTGAAGGTATCATACCAGCCTACGAGCAGTACTTC

D gene: -
J gene: TRBJ1-1
V gene: TRBV20-1
clone size: many
CDR3 protein: CSARKSGSDTEAFF
CDR3 DNA: TGCAGTGCTAGAAAGTCAGGGTCGGACACTGAAGCTTTCTTT

D gene: -
J gene: TRBJ2-1
V gene: TRBV12-3/TRBV12-4
clone size: -
CDR3 protein: CASTRLNEQFF
CDR3 DNA: TGTGCCAGCACCCGTTTAAACGAGCAGTTCTTC

D gene: TRBD2
J gene: TRBJ2-7
V gene: TRBV10-2
clone size: -
CDR3 protein: CASSESRGGEQYF
CDR3 DNA: TGCGCCAGCAGTGAGTCGCGGGGAGGGGAGCAGTACTTC

D gene: -
J gene: TRBJ2-3
V gene: TRBV24-1
clone size: many
CDR3 protein: CATSISDTQYF
CDR3 DNA: TGTGCCACCAGTATCTCAGATACGCAGTATTTT

D gene: TRBD2
J gene: TRBJ2-1
V gene: TRBV10-3
clone size: once
CDR3 protein: CAIRRTSGEYNEQFF
CDR3 DNA: TGTGCCATCAGACGGACTAGCGGGGAATACAATGAGCAGTTCTTC

D gene: TRBD2
J gene: TRBJ2-3
V gene: TRBV27
clone size: -
CDR3 protein: CASSLSRTSGGTDTQYF
CDR3 DNA: TGTGCCAGCAGTTTATCTCGGACTAGCGGGGGCACAGATACGCAGTATTTT

D gene: -
J gene: TRBJ1-1
V gene: TRBV5-8
clone size: many
CDR3 protein: CASSLPPGTEAFF
CDR3 DNA: TGTGCCAGCAGCTTACCCCCAGGTACTGAAGCTTTCTTT

D gene: TRBD1
J gene: TRBJ1-1
V gene: TRBV5-5
clone size: few
CDR3 protein: CASSPGTGYPEAFF
CDR3 DNA: TGTGCCAGCAGCCCGGGGACAGGGTATCCTGAAGCTTTCTTT

D gene: -
J gene: TRBJ2-1
V gene: TRBV7-2
clone size: many
CDR3 protein: CASSEMMLGPEQFF
CDR3 DNA: TGTGCCAGCAGCGAAATGATGTTGGGGCCAGAGCAGTTCTTC

D gene: -
J gene: TRBJ1-1
V gene: TRBV12-3/TRBV12-4
clone size: many
CDR3 protein: CASRAGRTLNTEAFF
CDR3 DNA: TGTGCCAGCAGGGCCGGTCGGACCTTGAACACTGAAGCTTTCTTT

D gene: -
J gene: TRBJ2-7
V gene: TRBV7-9
clone size: many
CDR3 protein: CASSSPASYEQYF
CDR3 DNA: TGTGCCAGCAGCTCTCCTGCCTCCTACGAGCAGTACTTC

D gene: TRBD1
J gene: TRBJ1-2
V gene: TRBV4-2
clone size: few
CDR3 protein: CASSQEGQGYGYTF
CDR3 DNA: TGTGCCAGCAGCCAAGAAGGACAGGGATATGGCTACACCTTC

D gene: -
J gene: TRBJ1-1
V gene: TRBV6-2/TRBV6-3
clone size: -
CDR3 protein: CASSPSKGAFF
CDR3 DNA: TGTGCCAGCAGTCCCTCTAAGGGGGCTTTCTTT

D gene: TRBD2
J gene: TRBJ2-2
V gene: TRBV12-3/TRBV12-4
clone size: few
CDR3 protein: CASSLGGGANGELFF
CDR3 DNA: TGTGCCAGCAGTTTAGGCGGGGGGGCGAACGGGGAGCTGTTTTTT

D gene: TRBD1
J gene: TRBJ2-1
V gene: TRBV7-2
clone size: many
CDR3 protein: CASSSRVVTGANEQFF
CDR3 DNA: TGTGCCAGCAGCTCCCGTGTCGTGACAGGGGCCAATGAGCAGTTCTTC